This T cell receptor beta chain was documented in a study of metastatic and nonmetastatic thyroid tumors. Looking at the study overall: Repertoires from malignant and benign thyroid patients were compared across blood and tumor or nodule tissue.

TCRdb ran MiXCR on the PCR reads. The sample lists 15,000 to 20,000 clones, 25% to 35% occurring once. This clone showed up just a few times. The antigen remains undetermined. CDR3 length: 12 amino acids. CDR1 is MNHEY and CDR2 is SMNVEV in the germline V gene (reference sequence). No patient received treatment before thyroid surgery. Broader study findings: Versus benign nodules, malignant thyroid tumors reportedly had significantly higher TCR beta diversity, in blood and tumor.

The receptor was isolated from a female donor with papillary thyroid cancer or a benign thyroid nodule (not recorded which). Some clones in this sample may be carry-over from other donors' samples. V and J are TRBV27 and TRBJ1-1; no clear D gene. Sequences were obtained from tumor tissue. DNA for the CDR3: TGTGCTAGTTTCGGTTTAGAGAGGGAAGCTTTCTTT. Its translation: CASFGLEREAFF.